The clone carrying this T cell receptor (beta chain) was counted once. The antigen remains undetermined. The data derive from a study of cytomegalovirus exposure and HLA in healthy donors. Study-wide points: Overall, approximately 150 TCR beta chains were annotated as cytomegalovirus-associated. Association of some 18,000 TCR beta sequences with HLA alleles was found at 0.05 false discovery rate in a later analysis. As a later analysis revealed, the rate of TCR association differed by HLA locus, with DRB1 most and HLA-C fewest. In vitro testing confirmed a few CMV-associated chains as specific for CMV antigens.

CDR3 length: 14 residues. Germline V gene data show CDR1 as LGHNA and CDR2 as YNFKEQ. The germline V and J ends were trimmed by 4 bases and 6 bases, with 13 bases remaining between them. Vbeta (60) and Jbeta (13) primers were used in the PCR. TCRdb's table, derived via immunoSEQ multiplex PCR, lists solely in-frame clones and lacks some. In the table there are around 63,000 clones, roughly 75% of which are singletons. The sequencing input was PBMCs. This TCR came from a man in his sixties in good health and CMV-seropositive. The chain links TRBV4-2 to TRBJ2-1, with D possibly being TRBD2 (7 bases). CDR3 region: CASSPRGAGNEQFF. Written as DNA, the CDR3 is TGTGCCAGCAGCCCCCGGGGGGCCGGCAATGAGCAGTTCTTC.